These 20 T cell receptor beta chains were all obtained from the same sample, sequenced in a study of T cell responses to AZD1222 COVID-19 vaccine. Method: immunoSEQ multiplex PCR; TCRdb's copy keeps in-frame clones and lacks some. This sample yields more than 100,000 clones, of which about nine tenths are seen a single time; almost 4.5% belongs to the top ten. The starting material was peripheral blood, obtained on day 0 of AZD1222 vaccination. These receptors all stem from an adult in good health.

The chain has TRBV6-5 and TRBJ1-2, with no clear D. The germline CDR1 and CDR2 sequences are MNHEY and SVGAGI. V gave up 7 bases and J gave up 7 bases, with 16 bases separating them. The CDR3 covers 13 residues. CDR3: CASTTDGLFGYTF. The DNA for the CDR3 is TGTGCCAGCACCACCGACGGGCTTTTTGGCTACACCTTC.

The V gene is TRBV12-2, the J gene TRBJ2-6; TRBD1 was called by the table and not checked on the DNA. TRBV12-2 is a known pseudogene. This CDR3 has 17 amino acids. CDR3 sequence: CASRPGQGARGANVLTF. CDR3 nucleotides: TGTGCAAGTCGCCCGGGACAGGGGGCGCGAGGGGCCAACGTCCTGACTTTC.

The chain combines TRBV10-3 with TRBJ2-1, with 12 bases lining up with TRBD2. The J segment lost 8 bases and the V segment lost 5 bases, leaving 4 bases of the junction unmatched. This CDR3 region has 14 residues. The germline gives CDR1 ENHRY, CDR2 SYGVKD. The CDR3 is CAISRLAGADEQFF. The CDR3 DNA follows: TGTGCCATCAGTAGACTAGCGGGAGCCGATGAGCAGTTCTTC.

The V gene is TRBV2, the J gene TRBJ2-6; D ambiguous. CDR1 and CDR2 from the germline V gene are SNHLY and FYNNEI. Trimming stripped 4 bases from V and 2 bases from J, with 3 bases between. This CDR3 has 13 residues. Written as DNA, the CDR3 is TGTGCCAGCAGTGCCACTGGGGCCAACGTCCTGACTTTC. Protein sequence: CASSATGANVLTF.

This clone was seen just once. This chain uses TRBV2 with TRBJ1-6; D unresolved. V was shortened by 7 bases and J by 9 bases, with 13 bases between the two germline ends. Germline V gene sequence: CDR1 SNHLY, CDR2 FYNNEI. The length of the CDR3 is 13 residues. The CDR3 spells CASNSFEASPLHF. The CDR3, as DNA: TGTGCCAGCAATTCATTCGAGGCTTCACCCCTCCACTTT. The whole variable domain, remainder taken from reference TRBV2 and TRBJ1-6, is EPEVTQTPSHQVTQMGQEVILRCVPISNHLYFYWYRQILGQKVEFLVSFYNNEISEKSEIFDDQFSVERPDGSNFTLKIRSTKLEDSAMYFCASNSFEASPLHFGNGTRLTVT.

There are a few counts of this clone. The chain uses TRBV20-1 and TRBJ1-5, with 8 bases identical to TRBD1. CDR1 and CDR2 from the germline V gene are DFQATT and SNEGSKA (reference sequence). After removal of 3 bases from V and 6 bases from J, the junction contained 7 bases not matched to a gene. The CDR3 has 14 residues. CDR3 sequence: CSASSGQASQPQHF. CDR3 DNA sequence: TGCAGTGCTAGTTCGGGACAGGCTAGTCAGCCCCAGCATTTT.

This chain links TRBV4-1 with TRBJ1-1, with 7 bases lining up with TRBD1. Germline CDR1 reads MGHRA; CDR2 reads YSYEKL. The CDR3 consists of 16 residues. After removal of 1 base from V and 3 bases from J, the junction contained 8 bases not matched to a gene. The CDR3 protein is CASSQGAGGSDTEAFF. CDR3 nucleotide sequence: TGCGCCAGCAGCCAAGGGGCAGGGGGTAGTGACACTGAAGCTTTCTTT.

The chain couples TRBV27 to TRBJ2-5, with 8 bases aligning to TRBD2. With V trimmed by 0 bases and J by 5 bases, 8 bases remained unmatched. The CDR3 length is 16 residues. Germline V gene lookup returns CDR1 MNHEY and CDR2 SMNVEV (reference sequence). CDR3 nucleotides: TGTGCCAGCAGTTTATCGGCAGCGGGAGTCTTTGAGACCCAGTACTTC. Its protein is CASSLSAAGVFETQYF.

The CDR3 coding sequence is TGTGCCAGCAGTGAATTTGACCGTAGCGGGCTAGAGACCCAGTACTTC. It translates to CASSEFDRSGLETQYF. This chain links TRBV6-1 with TRBJ2-5; 7 bases map to TRBD2. The CDR3 covers 16 residues. Trimming at V came to 2 bases and at J to 4 bases, leaving 10 bases not matched to a gene. Germline loops: CDR1 MNHNS, CDR2 SASEGT.

The chain employs TRBV29-1 and TRBJ1-1, with 7 nucleotides matching TRBD1. Germline CDR1 SQVTM, CDR2 ANQGSEA. V shed 4 bases and J 4 bases; nucleotides not matched to a gene: 3. The CDR3 totals 12 residues. Here the CDR3 DNA reads TGCAGCGTTGGACAGGGAGGCACTGAAGCTTTCTTT. This codes for CSVGQGGTEAFF.

The chain recombines TRBV27 with TRBJ1-6; weak D call: TRBD1 (5 bases). CDR1 is MNHEY, CDR2 SMNVEV, per germline (reference sequence). The CDR3 length is 16 residues. Trimming took 6 bases from V and 5 from J, leaving 17 bases between them. The CDR3: CASRIIGTANNSPLHF. The CDR3 coding sequence is TGTGCCAGCAGAATAATCGGGACCGCGAATAATTCACCCCTCCACTTT.

The chain joins TRBV7-7 to TRBJ1-1, with 7 bases that match TRBD1. Germline V gives CDR1 SSHAT, CDR2 FNYEAQ (reference sequence). This CDR3 region has 13 residues. The V segment lost 3 bases and the J segment 5 bases; nucleotides outside the gene matches: 3. As DNA, the CDR3 is TGTGCCAGCAGCTTGACAGGGCAGACTGAAGCTTTCTTT. This sequence encodes CASSLTGQTEAFF.

To note about this clone: One junction end does not reproduce the germline sequence, and a read error may be involved. The gene calls are TRBV11-2 and TRBJ2-7; 9 bases are shared with TRBD2. Germline CDR1 SGHAT, CDR2 FQNNGV. This CDR3 has 13 residues. The CDR3 nucleotides read TGCCCGCCCCCCGGCGGGAGGGAATGTGAGCAGTACTTC. This encodes CPPPGGRECEQYF.

The chain has TRBV2 and TRBJ1-1; D unclear. The germline V and J ends were trimmed by 7 bases and 4 bases, with 13 bases remaining between them. The CDR3 consists of 13 residues. The germline CDR1 and CDR2 sequences are SNHLY and FYNNEI. CDR3 bases: TGTGCCAGCACCAGAGTGGGGAGCACTGAAGCTTTCTTT. Translation gives CASTRVGSTEAFF.

This clone has more than one count but fewer than ten. The rearrangement links TRBV5-1 to TRBJ2-7; D may be TRBD2 (6 bases). Trimming took 0 bases from V and 0 from J, leaving 7 bases between them. This CDR3 is built from 14 residues. Germline V gene sequence: CDR1 SGHRS, CDR2 YFSETQ. The CDR3 region has the DNA TGCGCCAGCAGCTTGGCGGGGGTCTCCTACGAGCAGTACTTC. Residues: CASSLAGVSYEQYF.

In this sample, this clone turned up a few times. The rearrangement links TRBV5-5 to TRBJ1-6, with unresolved D. The CDR3 is made up of 12 amino acids. Per germline, CDR1 SGHKS and CDR2 YYEKEE (reference sequence). Trimming pared 5 bases from V and 8 bases from J, leaving 8 bases between. The CDR3 DNA reads as TGTGCCAGCAGAGAAGCGGATTCACCCCTCCACTTT. It translates to CASREADSPLHF.

The rearrangement joins TRBV20-1 to TRBJ1-2; D unresolved. Germline V gives CDR1 DFQATT, CDR2 SNEGSKA (reference sequence). The CDR3 covers 11 residues. Trimming shortened V by 2 bases and J by 8 bases, and 9 bases separated the two germline ends. CDR3 protein: CSARRPDGYTF. Written as DNA, the CDR3 is TGCAGTGCTAGAAGGCCAGACGGCTACACCTTC.

This sequence joins TRBV7-2 and TRBJ1-4, with 8 positions matching TRBD1. Germline values: CDR1 SGHTA, CDR2 FQGNSA. V lost 4 bases to trimming and J lost 3 bases; unmatched junction nucleotides: 4. CDR3 length: 15 amino acids. This CDR3 reads CASSSQTGANEKLFF. The CDR3 DNA reads TGTGCCAGCAGCTCTCAGACAGGGGCTAATGAAAAACTGTTTTTT.

The rearrangement links TRBV2 to TRBJ1-2; D is possibly TRBD1 (5 bases). The CDR3 spans 13 residues. V was shortened by 4 bases and J by 8 bases, with 14 bases between the two germline ends. Germline V CDR1 and CDR2: SNHLY, FYNNEI. The CDR3 bases are TGTGCCAGCAGTGGGGACCGGCAGTGGGGCTACACCTTC. Translating it yields CASSGDRQWGYTF. Supplemented by reference TRBV2 and TRBJ1-2, the full variable domain reads EPEVTQTPSHQVTQMGQEVILRCVPISNHLYFYWYRQILGQKVEFLVSFYNNEISEKSEIFDDQFSVERPDGSNFTLKIRSTKLEDSAMYFCASSGDRQWGYTFGSGTRLTVV.

The rearrangement uses TRBV3-1 (or the pseudogene TRBV3-2) and TRBJ1-4; D possibly corresponds to TRBD1 (6 bases). Germline V gives CDR1 LGHDT, CDR2 YNNKEL (reference sequence). Deletions cut 3 bases from V and 6 bases from J, with 14 bases between. This CDR3 spans 15 amino acids. In DNA form, the CDR3 reads TGTGCCAGCAGCCAGACGCAGGGGTTGGATGAAAAACTGTTTTTT. It codes for CASSQTQGLDEKLFF.